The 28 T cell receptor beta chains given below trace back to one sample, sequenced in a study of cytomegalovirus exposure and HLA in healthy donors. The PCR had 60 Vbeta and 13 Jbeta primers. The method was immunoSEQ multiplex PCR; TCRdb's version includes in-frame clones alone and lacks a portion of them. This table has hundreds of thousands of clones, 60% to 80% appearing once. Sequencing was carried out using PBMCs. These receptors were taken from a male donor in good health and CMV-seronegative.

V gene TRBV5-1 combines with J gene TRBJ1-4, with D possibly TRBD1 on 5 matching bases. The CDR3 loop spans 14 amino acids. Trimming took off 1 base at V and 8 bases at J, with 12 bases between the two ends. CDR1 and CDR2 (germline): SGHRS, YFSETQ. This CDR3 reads CASSLFQGREKLFF. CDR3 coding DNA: TGCGCCAGCAGCTTGTTCCAGGGTAGGGAAAAACTGTTTTTT.

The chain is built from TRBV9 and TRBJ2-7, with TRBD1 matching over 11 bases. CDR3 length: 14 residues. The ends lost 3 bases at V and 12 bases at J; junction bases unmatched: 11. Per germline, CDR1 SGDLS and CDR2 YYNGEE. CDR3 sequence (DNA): TGTGCCAGCAGCGCCCTTTCGGGACAGGGGGTCCTGTACTTC. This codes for CASSALSGQGVLYF.

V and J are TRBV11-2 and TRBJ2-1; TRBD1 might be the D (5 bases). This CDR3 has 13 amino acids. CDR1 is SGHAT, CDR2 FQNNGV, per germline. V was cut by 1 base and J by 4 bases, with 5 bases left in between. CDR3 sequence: CASSLGTYNEQFF. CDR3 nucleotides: TGTGCCAGCAGCTTAGGGACATACAATGAGCAGTTCTTC.

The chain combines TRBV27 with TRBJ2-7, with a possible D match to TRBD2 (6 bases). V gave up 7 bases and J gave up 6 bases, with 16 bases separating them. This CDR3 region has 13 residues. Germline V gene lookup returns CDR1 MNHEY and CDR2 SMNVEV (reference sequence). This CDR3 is CASTERAGFEQYF. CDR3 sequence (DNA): TGTGCCAGCACCGAACGGGCGGGGTTCGAGCAGTACTTC.

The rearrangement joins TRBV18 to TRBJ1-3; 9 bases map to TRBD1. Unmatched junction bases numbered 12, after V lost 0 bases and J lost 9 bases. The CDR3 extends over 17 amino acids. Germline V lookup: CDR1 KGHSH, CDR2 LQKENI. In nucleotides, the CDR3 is TGTGCCAGCTCACCACCGAGGGGACAGGGAGGCTTGGGCACCATATATTTT. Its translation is CASSPPRGQGGLGTIYF.

CDR3: CASSQQTGSGYTF. In DNA, the CDR3 is TGTGCCAGCAGCCAACAGACAGGGTCTGGCTACACCTTC. The chain employs TRBV14 and TRBJ1-2, with 7 nucleotides matching TRBD1. The CDR3 is 13 amino acids. V lost 2 bases, J lost 7 bases, and 4 bases stayed unmatched. CDR1 is SGHDN, CDR2 FVKESK, per germline. Drawing the rest from reference TRBV14 and TRBJ1-2, the complete variable domain is EAGVTQFPSHSVIEKGQTVTLRCDPISGHDNLYWYRRVMGKEIKFLLHFVKESKQDESGMPNNRFLAERTGGTYSTLKVQPAELEDSGVYFCASSQQTGSGYTFGSGTRLTVV.

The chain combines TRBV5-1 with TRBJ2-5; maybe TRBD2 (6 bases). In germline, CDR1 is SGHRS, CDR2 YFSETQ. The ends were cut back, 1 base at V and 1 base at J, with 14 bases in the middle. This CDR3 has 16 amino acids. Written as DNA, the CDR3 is TGCGCCAGCAGCTTGTTGGTTAGCGGTGGCCAAGAGACCCAGTACTTC. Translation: CASSLLVSGGQETQYF. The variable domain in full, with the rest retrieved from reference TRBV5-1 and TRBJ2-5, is KAGVTQTPRYLIKTRGQQVTLSCSPISGHRSVSWYQQTPGQGLQFLFEYFSETQRNKGNFPGRFSGRQFSNSRSEMNVSTLELGDSALYLCASSLLVSGGQETQYFGPGTRLLVL.

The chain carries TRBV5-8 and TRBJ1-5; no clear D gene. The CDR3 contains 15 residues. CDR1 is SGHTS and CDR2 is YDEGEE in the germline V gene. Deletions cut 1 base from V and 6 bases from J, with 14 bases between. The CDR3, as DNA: TGTGCCAGCAGCTTGCTCGGATGGGCAGGTCAGCCCCAGCATTTT. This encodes CASSLLGWAGQPQHF.

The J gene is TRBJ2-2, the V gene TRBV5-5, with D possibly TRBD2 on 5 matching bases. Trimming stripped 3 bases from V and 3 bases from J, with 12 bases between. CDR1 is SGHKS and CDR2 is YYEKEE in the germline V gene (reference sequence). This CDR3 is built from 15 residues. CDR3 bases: TGTGCCAGCAGCTACGGGATCTCAGACACCGGGGAGCTGTTTTTT. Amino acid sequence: CASSYGISDTGELFF.

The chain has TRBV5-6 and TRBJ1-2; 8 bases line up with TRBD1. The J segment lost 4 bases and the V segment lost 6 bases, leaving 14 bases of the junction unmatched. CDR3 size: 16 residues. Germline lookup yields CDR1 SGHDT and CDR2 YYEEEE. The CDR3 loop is CASNRGRDRHFYGYTF. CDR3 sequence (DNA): TGTGCCAGCAACCGAGGCCGGGACAGGCATTTCTATGGCTACACCTTC.

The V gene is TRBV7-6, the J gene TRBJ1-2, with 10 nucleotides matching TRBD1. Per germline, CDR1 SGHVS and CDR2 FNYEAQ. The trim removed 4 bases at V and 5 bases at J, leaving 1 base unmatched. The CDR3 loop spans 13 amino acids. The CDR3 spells CASSSDRGYGYTF. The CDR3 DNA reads TGTGCCAGCAGCTCGGACAGGGGGTATGGCTACACCTTC.

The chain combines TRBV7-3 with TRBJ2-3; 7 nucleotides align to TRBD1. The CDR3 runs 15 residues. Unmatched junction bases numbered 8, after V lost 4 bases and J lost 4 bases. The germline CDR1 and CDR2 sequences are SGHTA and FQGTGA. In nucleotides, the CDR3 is TGTGCCAGCAGCTCCACCGGGACAGTCCCAGATACGCAGTATTTT. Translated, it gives CASSSTGTVPDTQYF.

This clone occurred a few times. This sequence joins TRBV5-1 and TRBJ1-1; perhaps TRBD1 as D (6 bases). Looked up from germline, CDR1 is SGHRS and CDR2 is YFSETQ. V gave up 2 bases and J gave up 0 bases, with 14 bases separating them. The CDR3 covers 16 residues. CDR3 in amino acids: CASSFGAGQMNTEAFF. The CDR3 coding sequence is TGCGCCAGCAGCTTTGGGGCCGGACAGATGAACACTGAAGCTTTCTTT.

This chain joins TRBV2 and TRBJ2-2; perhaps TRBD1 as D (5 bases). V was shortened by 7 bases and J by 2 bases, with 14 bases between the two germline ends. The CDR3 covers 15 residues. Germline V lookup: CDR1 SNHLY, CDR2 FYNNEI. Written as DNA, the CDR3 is TGTGCCAGCACCGACAAGGGGCCTAACACCGGGGAGCTGTTTTTT. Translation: CASTDKGPNTGELFF.

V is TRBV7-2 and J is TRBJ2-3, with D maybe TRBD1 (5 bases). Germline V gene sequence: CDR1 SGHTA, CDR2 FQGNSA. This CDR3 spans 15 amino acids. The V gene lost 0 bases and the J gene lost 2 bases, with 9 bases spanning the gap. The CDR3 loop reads CASSLAGVVTDTQYF. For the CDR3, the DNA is TGTGCCAGCAGCTTAGCAGGGGTTGTCACAGATACGCAGTATTTT.

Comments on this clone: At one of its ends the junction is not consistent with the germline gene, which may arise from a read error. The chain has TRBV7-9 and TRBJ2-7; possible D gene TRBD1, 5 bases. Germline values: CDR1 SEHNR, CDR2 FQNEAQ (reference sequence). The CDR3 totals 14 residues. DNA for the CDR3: TGTTCCAGCAGCTCTGGACATCCCGCTCTAGGGCAGTACTTC. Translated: CSSSSGHPALGQYF.

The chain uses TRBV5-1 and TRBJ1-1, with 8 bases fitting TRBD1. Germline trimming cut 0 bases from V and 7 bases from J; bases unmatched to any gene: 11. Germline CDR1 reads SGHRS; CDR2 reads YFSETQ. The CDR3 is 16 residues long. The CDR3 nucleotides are TGCGCCAGCAGCTTGGCAGGGGGCGCGTTGGGGATTGAAGCTTTCTTT. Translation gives CASSLAGGALGIEAFF.

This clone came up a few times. Here the CDR3 DNA reads TGCGCCAGCAAAATGGGAGGACAGGGCAAAGAGACCCAGTACTTC. This sequence encodes CASKMGGQGKETQYF. The V call is TRBV5-1, the J call TRBJ2-5, with 8 bases matching TRBD1. In germline, CDR1 is SGHRS, CDR2 YFSETQ. The V segment lost 6 bases and the J segment 3 bases; nucleotides outside the gene matches: 10. The CDR3 is 15 amino acids.

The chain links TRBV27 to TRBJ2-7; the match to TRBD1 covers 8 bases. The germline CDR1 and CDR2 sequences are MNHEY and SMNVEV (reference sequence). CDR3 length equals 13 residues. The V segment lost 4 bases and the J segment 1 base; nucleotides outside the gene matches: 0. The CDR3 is CASSWTGSYEQYF. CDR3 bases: TGTGCCAGCAGTTGGACAGGGTCCTACGAGCAGTACTTC.

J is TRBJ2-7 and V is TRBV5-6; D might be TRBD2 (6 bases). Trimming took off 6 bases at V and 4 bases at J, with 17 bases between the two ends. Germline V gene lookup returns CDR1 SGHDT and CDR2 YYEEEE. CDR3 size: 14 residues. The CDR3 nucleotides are TGTGCCAGCACCTGGGCCGGAGGGTGGTACGAGCAGTACTTC. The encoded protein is CASTWAGGWYEQYF.

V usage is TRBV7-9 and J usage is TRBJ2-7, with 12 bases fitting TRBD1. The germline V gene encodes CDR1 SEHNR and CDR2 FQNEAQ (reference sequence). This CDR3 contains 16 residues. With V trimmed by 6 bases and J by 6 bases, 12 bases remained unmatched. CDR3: CASRTGSGTGGAEQYF. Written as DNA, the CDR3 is TGTGCCAGCAGAACCGGTTCGGGGACAGGGGGCGCCGAGCAGTACTTC.

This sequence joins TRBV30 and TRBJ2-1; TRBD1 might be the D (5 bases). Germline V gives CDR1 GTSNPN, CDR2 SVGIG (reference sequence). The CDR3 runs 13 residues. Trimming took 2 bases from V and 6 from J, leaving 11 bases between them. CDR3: CAWSRGTGNEQFF. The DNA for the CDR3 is TGTGCCTGGAGTAGGGGTACGGGCAATGAGCAGTTCTTC.

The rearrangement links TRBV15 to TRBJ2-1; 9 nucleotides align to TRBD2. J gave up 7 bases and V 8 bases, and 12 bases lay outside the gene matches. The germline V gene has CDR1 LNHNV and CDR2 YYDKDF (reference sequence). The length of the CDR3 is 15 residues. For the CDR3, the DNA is TGTGCCACCTCCCCGCCAGCGGGAGGTCTTAATGAGCAGTTCTTC. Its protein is CATSPPAGGLNEQFF.

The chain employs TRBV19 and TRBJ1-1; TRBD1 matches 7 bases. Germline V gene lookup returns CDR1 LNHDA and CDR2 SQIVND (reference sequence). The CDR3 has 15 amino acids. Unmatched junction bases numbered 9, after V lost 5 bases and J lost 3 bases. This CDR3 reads CASSPRTGSYTEAFF. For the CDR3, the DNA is TGTGCCAGTAGTCCCCGGACAGGTTCATACACTGAAGCTTTCTTT.

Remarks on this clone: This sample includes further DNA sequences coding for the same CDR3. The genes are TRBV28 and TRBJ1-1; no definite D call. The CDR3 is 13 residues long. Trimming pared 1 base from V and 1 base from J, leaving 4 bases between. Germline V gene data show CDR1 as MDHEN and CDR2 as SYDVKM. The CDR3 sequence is CASSLSGNTEAFF. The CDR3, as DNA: TGTGCCAGCAGTTTATCCGGGAACACTGAAGCTTTCTTT.

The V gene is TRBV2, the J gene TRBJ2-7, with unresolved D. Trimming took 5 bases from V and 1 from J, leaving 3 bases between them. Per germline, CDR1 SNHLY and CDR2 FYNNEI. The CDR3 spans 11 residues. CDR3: CASSPSYEQYF. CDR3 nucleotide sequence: TGTGCCAGCAGTCCATCCTACGAGCAGTACTTC.

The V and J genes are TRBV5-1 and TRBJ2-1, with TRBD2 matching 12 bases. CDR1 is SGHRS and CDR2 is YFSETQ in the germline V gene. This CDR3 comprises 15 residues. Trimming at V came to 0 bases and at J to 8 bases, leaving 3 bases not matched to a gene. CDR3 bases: TGCGCCAGCAGCTTGGGGACTAGCGGGACCCATGAGCAGTTCTTC. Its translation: CASSLGTSGTHEQFF.

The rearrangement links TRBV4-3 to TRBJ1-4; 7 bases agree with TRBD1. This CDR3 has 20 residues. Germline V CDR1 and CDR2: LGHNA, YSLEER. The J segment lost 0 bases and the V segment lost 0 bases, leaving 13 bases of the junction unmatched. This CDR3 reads CASSQDRAGGPLATNEKLFF. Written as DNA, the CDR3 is TGCGCCAGCAGCCAAGATCGGGCAGGGGGTCCCCTTGCAACTAATGAAAAACTGTTTTTT.